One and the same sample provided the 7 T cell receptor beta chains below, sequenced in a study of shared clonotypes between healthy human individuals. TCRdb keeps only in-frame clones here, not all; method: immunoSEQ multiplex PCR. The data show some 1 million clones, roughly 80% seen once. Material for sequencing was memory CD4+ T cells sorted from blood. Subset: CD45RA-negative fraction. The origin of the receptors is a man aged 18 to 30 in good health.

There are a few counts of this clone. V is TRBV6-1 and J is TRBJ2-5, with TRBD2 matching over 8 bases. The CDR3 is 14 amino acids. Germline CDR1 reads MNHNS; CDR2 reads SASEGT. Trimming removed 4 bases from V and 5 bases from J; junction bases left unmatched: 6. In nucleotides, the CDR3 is TGTGCCAGCAGTGTCGGGGGGGCCCTCGAGACCCAGTACTTC. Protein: CASSVGGALETQYF.

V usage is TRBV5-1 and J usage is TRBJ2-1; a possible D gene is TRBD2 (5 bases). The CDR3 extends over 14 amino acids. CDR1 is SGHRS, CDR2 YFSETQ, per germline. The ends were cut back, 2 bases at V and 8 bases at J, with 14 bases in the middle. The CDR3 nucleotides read TGCGCCAGCAGCTTAGCGGAAACGAAGCATGAGCAGTTCTTC. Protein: CASSLAETKHEQFF.

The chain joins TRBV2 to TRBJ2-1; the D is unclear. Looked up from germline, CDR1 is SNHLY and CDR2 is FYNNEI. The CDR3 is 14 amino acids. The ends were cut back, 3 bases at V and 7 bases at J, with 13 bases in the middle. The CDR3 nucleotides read TGTGCCAGCAGTGAGTCCCCAAAGAGGAATGAGCAGTTCTTC. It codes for CASSESPKRNEQFF. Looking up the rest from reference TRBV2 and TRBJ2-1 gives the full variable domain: EPEVTQTPSHQVTQMGQEVILRCVPISNHLYFYWYRQILGQKVEFLVSFYNNEISEKSEIFDDQFSVERPDGSNFTLKIRSTKLEDSAMYFCASSESPKRNEQFFGPGTRLTVL.

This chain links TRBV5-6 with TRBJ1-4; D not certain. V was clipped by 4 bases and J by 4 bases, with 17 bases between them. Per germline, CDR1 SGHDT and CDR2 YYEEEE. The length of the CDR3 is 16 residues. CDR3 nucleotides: TGTGCCAGCAGCCTAGTTGGTGGAACCTATAATGAAAAACTGTTTTTT. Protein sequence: CASSLVGGTYNEKLFF.

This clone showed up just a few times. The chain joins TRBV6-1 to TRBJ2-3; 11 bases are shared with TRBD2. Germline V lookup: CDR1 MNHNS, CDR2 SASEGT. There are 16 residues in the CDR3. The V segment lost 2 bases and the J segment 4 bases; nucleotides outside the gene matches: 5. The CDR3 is CASSEIAGGAADTQYF. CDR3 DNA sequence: TGTGCCAGCAGTGAAATAGCGGGGGGGGCCGCAGATACGCAGTATTTT.

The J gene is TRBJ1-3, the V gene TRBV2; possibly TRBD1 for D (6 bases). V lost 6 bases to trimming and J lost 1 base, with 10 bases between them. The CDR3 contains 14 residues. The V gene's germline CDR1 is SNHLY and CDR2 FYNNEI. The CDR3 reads CASRRTGSGNTIYF. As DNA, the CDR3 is TGTGCCAGCAGGCGAACAGGGTCTGGAAACACCATATATTTT.

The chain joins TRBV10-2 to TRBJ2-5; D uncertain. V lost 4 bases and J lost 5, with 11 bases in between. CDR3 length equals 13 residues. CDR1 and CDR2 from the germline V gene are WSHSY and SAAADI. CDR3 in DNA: TGCGCCAGCAGTGTTATTATAAGGGAGACCCAGTACTTC. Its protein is CASSVIIRETQYF.